A single T cell receptor beta chain is shown here with its context. This clonotype was detected a few times. Its antigen is currently not known. No base quality information exists; no much larger clone differs at one position. This entry belongs to a study of post-analysis software for immune sequencing data (dated by TCRdb to 2014 to 2015). In the study overall: Recorded disease courses included relapsing-remitting, secondary progressive and progressive-relapsing multiple sclerosis, with some patients lacking subtype annotation. The multiple sclerosis patient repertoires were compared with approximately 11 previously published healthy control repertoires from donors aged about 6 to 28 years. A subset of samples was prepared in parallel using single-end sample barcoding, then pooled and co-amplified after Illumina adapter ligation.

Libraries were made using PCR. The run used an Illumina HiSeq 2500. To reduce PCR and sequencing biases, unique molecular identifiers were incorporated into the TCR beta cDNA libraries. Per 1 to 10 million input T cells, some 500,000 cDNA molecules were obtained, such that each molecule approximated one T cell. The same protocol used for the earlier healthy control dataset was applied to prepare and sequence the patient libraries. Samples belonging to the same batch were prepared together, multiplexed and sequenced on a shared HiSeq lane. The source study handled its data this way. Raw barcoded reads were processed with MIGEC, discarding single-read molecular identifier groups before consensus assembly and CDR3 extraction. Clonotype tables were post-analysed with VDJtools, and diversity was normalized by down-sampling all datasets to the smallest sample size. In repertoire overlap clustering, CDR3 amino acid sequences, but not nucleotide sequences, were matched to correct batch-related cross-sample contamination. TCRdb took the public reads, trimmed them with fastp at Q25, ran MiXCR for clone calling and kept in-frame beta chains. Entries that share a CDR3 protein sequence are merged under the most common genes and DNA. It is TCRdb's table, rather than the study itself, that gives the V and J calls and clone size. The sample has approximately 570,000 distinct CDR3 sequences on record, roughly 45% of them singletons. The ten top clones hold 1.5% to 2% of the sample.

The paper as a whole reports these results and caveats: The multiple sclerosis patient group was slightly younger than the control group. Roughly 5 TRBV segments, including TRBV5-6, TRBV5-1 and TRBV20-1, were significantly more frequent in patients than controls. Strong co-clustering of samples prepared in the same batch was shown by direct clustering with F measure, prompting a batch-effect correction. Multiple sclerosis patients had significantly lower normalized Chao1 diversity than controls, a result that suggests substantial peripheral T-cell clonal expansion.

Inclusive of the bounding cysteine and phenylalanine, the CDR3 is 18 residues long. Of the read, only the CDR3 DNA is kept; its 54 bases are in frame from base 1. Deletion took 0 bases off V and 0 bases off J, with a span of 16 bases between the germline ends. CDR1 and CDR2, per the germline V gene, are MNHEY and SVGAGI. To demonstrate the VDJtools post-analysis software, TCR beta repertoires were profiled from the peripheral blood of over ten young patients with multiple sclerosis. The multiple sclerosis patients were children and adolescents between roughly 6 and 16 years of age. Recombination joined TRBV6-5 with TRBJ2-3, with the D gene possibly TRBD1 or TRBD2, each one fitting 5 bases. The receptor was isolated from a girl aged 10 to 17 with multiple sclerosis. Input material: blood. In nucleotide form, the sequence is TGTGCCAGCAGTTACTCACTACCGGGACCGACCAGCACAGATACGCAGTATTTT. Its amino acids are CASSYSLPGPTSTDTQYF.